This T cell receptor (beta chain) comes out of a study of blood T cells in healthy people across ages. Points from the study as a whole: While age rose, TCR beta diversity per million T cells dropped in a roughly linear way. Both higher diversity and more naive CD4+ cells marked long-lived donors when set against aged donors. Shifts in expanded clonotypes may have been confounded by donor CMV status, which was unknown.

Alongside a J-beta primer mix, a sample-barcoded 5' primer served in a second PCR lasting roughly 7 to 11 cycles. Every cDNA molecule carried a tag from a template-switch adaptor bearing 12 random nucleotides. TCRdb reanalysed the 5' RACE reads using MiXCR and keeps one entry per CDR3 protein. The sample includes roughly 800,000 distinct CDR3 sequences, about 62% of them seen just once. Comment on this clonotype: Antigen specificity is unknown.

This CDR3 comprises 17 residues. Per the germline V gene, CDR1 is LGHNA and CDR2 is YNFKEQ. V shed 1 base, J shed 3 bases, and the junction held 4 bases outside the gene matches. The chain carries TRBV4-2 and TRBJ2-3; 13 nucleotides align to TRBD2. The source of this sequence is a man aged 30 to 39 in good health. Sequencing was performed on blood. The CDR3 DNA sequence: TGTGCCAGCAGCCAAGGACTAGCGGGGGGAGGAACAGATACGCAGTATTTT. Amino acid sequence: CASSQGLAGGGTDTQYF.